This TCR beta chain was sequenced during a study of T-cell memory formation after mild COVID-19. Study-level information: TCR clusters largely stayed donor specific.

5'RACE, which relied on constant-segment primers, yielded TCR alpha and TCR beta cDNA libraries carrying sample barcodes and UMIs. TCRdb processed the 5' RACE reads anew with MiXCR; each CDR3 protein has one entry. The data contain around 450,000 distinct CDR3 sequences, 20% to 30% of them seen just once; the ten biggest clones take up roughly 8.7%. The CDR3 is 16 amino acids. Germline CDR1 and CDR2: SGHNT and YENEEA. The ends lost 1 base at V and 7 bases at J; junction bases unmatched: 9. The chain employs TRBV11-3 and TRBJ2-3; 9 nucleotides line up with TRBD2. The TCR sequence derives from an adult woman who had mild COVID-19 (a few samples of this study predate the infection). Cell type and time point are not known. Source material: PBMCs or a T cell subset sorted from them (not recorded which). CDR3 bases: TGTGCCAGCAGCTTAGGGGATAGCGGGAGCTCGAATACGCAGTATTTT. This codes for CASSLGDSGSSNTQYF. The full variable domain, completed using reference TRBV11-3 and TRBJ2-3, is EAGVVQSPRYKIIEKKQPVAFWCNPISGHNTLYWYLQNLGQGPELLIRYENEEAVDDSQLPKDRFSAERLKGVDSTLKIQPAELGDSAVYLCASSLGDSGSSNTQYFGPGTRLTVL.